The rows below give T cell receptor beta chains drawn from one sample of a study of blood T cell repertoires in COVID-19. Libraries were prepared by immunoSEQ multiplex PCR; TCRdb keeps only in-frame clonotypes and omits some of them. The sample yields tens of thousands of clones, approximately 90% seen once. Sequences were obtained from peripheral blood. The receptors derive from a human donor with active COVID-19. The donor label of this sample is uncertain. CDR3s include the opening cysteine and the closing phenylalanine or tryptophan. Fields, in order: V gene, J gene, clone size, CDR3 length, D gene, CDR3 protein, CDR3 DNA. D genes are given only for firm matches. Expanded clones get a size class; other rows say once, few or many, or leave the size out.

TRBV4-3,TRBJ1-1,-,15,-,CASSQVEQGSTEAFF,TGCGCCAGCAGCCAAGTGGAGCAGGGGAGCACTGAAGCTTTCTTT
TRBV27,TRBJ1-2,-,11,-,CASGPGSGYTF,TGTGCCAGCGGCCCAGGCAGTGGCTACACCTTC
TRBV6-6,TRBJ2-6,-,15,TRBD1,CASSPQGRGANVLTF,TGTGCCAGCAGTCCACAGGGGCGCGGGGCCAACGTCCTGACTTTC
TRBV19,TRBJ1-5,-,13,-,CASVDYSNQPQHF,TGTGCCAGTGTGGACTATAGCAATCAGCCCCAGCATTTT
TRBV5-1,TRBJ2-7,-,13,-,CASSTDISYEQYF,TGCGCCAGCAGCACGGACATTTCCTACGAGCAGTACTTC
TRBV2,TRBJ2-5,-,14,TRBD1,CASKGTGGIKTQYF,TGTGCCAGCAAAGGGACAGGGGGCATAAAGACCCAGTACTTC
TRBV18,TRBJ2-1,-,14,TRBD1,CASAGTADYNEQFF,TGTGCCAGCGCCGGGACAGCAGATTACAATGAGCAGTTCTTC
TRBV6-5,TRBJ2-1,once,13,-,CASRGTPYNEQFF,TGTGCCAGCAGGGGGACTCCTTACAATGAGCAGTTCTTC
TRBV30,TRBJ2-2,-,14,TRBD2,CASNPGGSTGELFF,TGTGCCTCCAACCCGGGGGGAAGTACCGGGGAGCTGTTTTTT
TRBV19,TRBJ2-2,-,15,-,CASKEQGPPTGELFF,TGTGCCAGTAAAGAACAGGGACCCCCCACCGGGGAGCTGTTTTTT
TRBV2,TRBJ1-6,-,16,-,CASSQSVPVGNLPLHF,TGTGCCAGCAGTCAATCGGTGCCGGTTGGTAATTTACCCCTCCACTTT
TRBV6-5,TRBJ2-2,-,13,TRBD1,CASSSGQAGELFF,TGTGCCAGCAGTTCCGGACAGGCCGGGGAGCTGTTTTTT
TRBV6-2/TRBV6-3,TRBJ2-2,few,13,-,CASSYPGTRELFF,TGTGCCAGCAGTTACCCCGGGACAAGGGAGCTGTTTTTT
TRBV18,TRBJ1-5,-,15,-,CASSSDFAGNQPQHF,TGTGCCAGCTCCTCTGACTTCGCGGGCAATCAGCCCCAGCATTTT
TRBV2,TRBJ2-5,-,14,TRBD2,CAIRTSGNQETQYF,TGTGCCATTCGGACTAGCGGGAACCAAGAGACCCAGTACTTC
TRBV7-2,TRBJ2-2,-,14,-,CASSLVETVRELFF,TGTGCCAGCAGCTTAGTAGAGACAGTCCGGGAGCTGTTTTTT
TRBV12-3/TRBV12-4,TRBJ1-2,once,13,TRBD1,CASSLETGRGYTF,TGTGCCAGCAGTTTAGAGACAGGGAGAGGCTACACCTTC
TRBV30,TRBJ2-7,-,12,-,CAWSRGTYEQYF,TGTGCCTGGAGTAGGGGGACCTACGAGCAGTACTTC
TRBV7-2,TRBJ2-3,-,17,TRBD2,CASSNPPWGGLADTQYF,TGTGCCAGCAGCAACCCACCCTGGGGGGGTTTGGCAGATACGCAGTATTTT
TRBV19,TRBJ2-6,once,20,TRBD2,CASKGLGWTSGGDGANVLTF,TGTGCCAGTAAGGGGTTGGGTTGGACTAGCGGGGGGGACGGGGCCAACGTCCTGACTTTC
TRBV4-1,TRBJ1-5,-,13,-,CASSQTDNQPQHF,TGCGCCAGCAGCCAGACAGATAATCAGCCCCAGCATTTT
TRBV7-9,TRBJ1-1,-,16,TRBD1,CASSLIRTGGDTEAFF,TGTGCCAGCAGCCTTATAAGGACAGGCGGGGACACTGAAGCTTTCTTT
TRBV18,TRBJ2-3,-,15,-,CASSPPGTSTDTQYF,TGTGCCAGCTCACCACCGGGCACTAGCACAGATACGCAGTATTTT
TRBV19,TRBJ1-5,once,16,-,CASSPRQDPSNQPQHF,TGTGCCAGTAGTCCTCGACAGGACCCTAGCAATCAGCCCCAGCATTTT
TRBV28,TRBJ2-3,-,17,-,CASSQNNRVMGTDTQYF,TGTGCCAGCAGCCAAAACAACAGGGTAATGGGCACAGATACGCAGTATTTT
TRBV6-5,TRBJ1-6,-,14,TRBD1,CASRGDRVNSPLHF,TGTGCCAGCAGGGGGGACAGGGTGAATTCACCCCTCCACTTT
TRBV12-5,TRBJ2-3,once,14,TRBD1,CASGLGQGTDTQYF,TGTGCTAGTGGTCTGGGACAGGGCACAGATACGCAGTATTTT
TRBV6-2/TRBV6-3,TRBJ2-1,-,15,TRBD2,CASSPGTSGRGEQFF,TGTGCCAGCAGTCCGGGGACTAGCGGTCGGGGAGAGCAGTTCTTC
TRBV30,TRBJ2-4,-,15,-,CAWAQSGTGGIIQYF,TGTGCCTGGGCCCAAAGCGGGACAGGTGGAATCATTCAGTACTTC
TRBV9,TRBJ2-7,-,15,-,CASSVDGGAHYEQYF,TGTGCCAGCAGCGTAGATGGGGGGGCCCACTACGAGCAGTACTTC
TRBV7-2,TRBJ2-1,-,14,TRBD2,CASSLTSGWDEQFF,TGTGCCAGCAGCTTAACTAGCGGCTGGGATGAGCAGTTCTTC
TRBV19,TRBJ1-4,-,15,TRBD1,CASSPPAGTGSKLFF,TGTGCCAGTAGTCCCCCCGCCGGGACAGGCTCAAAACTGTTTTTT
TRBV29-1,TRBJ2-5,-,15,TRBD1,CSAGTLETGIETQYF,TGCAGCGCTGGGACCCTTGAGACAGGGATAGAGACCCAGTACTTC
TRBV7-2,TRBJ2-5,-,15,TRBD2,CASSLSGGAVQTQYF,TGTGCCAGCAGCCTTAGCGGGGGGGCGGTTCAGACCCAGTACTTC
TRBV29-1,TRBJ1-2,-,12,-,CSVEEGAFGYTF,TGCAGCGTTGAAGAGGGGGCTTTTGGCTACACCTTC
TRBV7-3,TRBJ2-3,-,14,TRBD2,CASSPHRGADTQYF,TGTGCCAGCAGCCCCCATCGGGGGGCAGATACGCAGTATTTT
TRBV19,TRBJ2-5,-,16,TRBD2,CASSITASGYQETQYF,TGTGCCAGTAGTATAACGGCTAGCGGGTACCAAGAGACCCAGTACTTC